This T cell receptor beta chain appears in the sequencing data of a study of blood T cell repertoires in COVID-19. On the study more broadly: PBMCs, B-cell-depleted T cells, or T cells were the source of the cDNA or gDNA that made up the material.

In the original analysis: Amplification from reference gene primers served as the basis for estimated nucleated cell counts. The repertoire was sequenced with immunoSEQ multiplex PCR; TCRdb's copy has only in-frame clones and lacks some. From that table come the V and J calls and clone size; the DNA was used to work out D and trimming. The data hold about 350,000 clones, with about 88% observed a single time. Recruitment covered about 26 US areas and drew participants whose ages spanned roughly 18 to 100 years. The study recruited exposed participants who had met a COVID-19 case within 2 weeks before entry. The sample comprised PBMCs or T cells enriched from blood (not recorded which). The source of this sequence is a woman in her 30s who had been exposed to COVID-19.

CDR3 sequence reads: CASSQERHRQLGNSPLHF. The CDR3 DNA sequence: TGCGCCAGCAGCCAAGAGAGGCACCGACAGTTGGGAAATTCACCCCTCCACTTT. The chain recombines TRBV4-1 with TRBJ1-6; a weak D match, TRBD1 (5 bases). V dropped 0 bases and J dropped 7 bases, with 19 bases sitting between them. The CDR3 is 18 residues long. The germline V gene has CDR1 MGHRA and CDR2 YSYEKL.